These 21 T cell receptor beta chains were sequenced from one sample in a study of T cell responses to AZD1222 COVID-19 vaccine. TCRdb's copy holds only in-frame clones and misses some; the assay was immunoSEQ multiplex PCR. The sample consists of 65,000 to 90,000 clones, about 90% of them appearing once. Sequences were derived from peripheral blood, sampled on day 0 of AZD1222 vaccination. These receptors all come from an adult in good health.

This clone appeared a single time. This chain links TRBV28 with TRBJ2-2; D might be TRBD2 (6 bases). The germline gives CDR1 MDHEN, CDR2 SYDVKM. The V end was cut by 7 bases, the J end by 2 bases, with 11 bases between. The CDR3 loop spans 14 amino acids. The DNA of the CDR3 is TGTGCCAGCACGTTTAGCGGAAACACCGGGGAGCTGTTTTTT. It is translated as CASTFSGNTGELFF.

The V gene is TRBV28, the J gene TRBJ1-6; D gene unclear. V shed 6 bases and J shed 1 base, with 7 bases lying between them. The CDR3 covers 14 residues. Germline CDR1 and CDR2: MDHEN and SYDVKM. The CDR3 sequence: CASSPASYNSPLHF. CDR3 bases: TGTGCCAGCAGCCCTGCGTCCTATAATTCACCCCTCCACTTT.

The chain has TRBV7-2 and TRBJ1-6; 7 nucleotides line up with TRBD1. The germline V gene has CDR1 SGHTA and CDR2 FQGNSA. The CDR3 has 17 amino acids. Trimming took 5 bases from V and 5 from J; bases not matched to a gene: 12. CDR3 protein: CASSLPGGRGHNSPLHF. CDR3 in DNA: TGTGCCAGCAGCCTGCCGGGGGGGAGGGGGCATAATTCACCCCTCCACTTT.

The V call is TRBV5-4, the J call TRBJ1-2; D perhaps matches TRBD1 (5 bases). Per the germline V gene, CDR1 is SGHNT and CDR2 is YYREEE (reference sequence). The CDR3 is made up of 17 amino acids. The V gene lost 0 bases and the J gene lost 4 bases, with 19 bases spanning the gap. The CDR3 bases are TGTGCCAGCAGCTTGGGGGGGATGGAGGCTGCCCTCTATGGCTACACCTTC. It is translated as CASSLGGMEAALYGYTF. Full variable domain (missing parts from reference TRBV5-4 and TRBJ1-2): ETGVTQSPTHLIKTRGQQVTLRCSSQSGHNTVSWYQQALGQGPQFIFQYYREEENGRGNFPPRFSGLQFPNYSSELNVNALELDDSALYLCASSLGGMEAALYGYTFGSGTRLTVV.

V gene TRBV19 combines with J gene TRBJ1-3, with 7 nucleotides matching TRBD1. Germline loops: CDR1 LNHDA, CDR2 SQIVND (reference sequence). The CDR3 runs 14 residues. V lost 5 bases, J lost 1 base, and 2 bases stayed unmatched. The CDR3 DNA sequence: TGTGCCAGTAGTCCGGGACAGTCTGGAAACACCATATATTTT. Protein: CASSPGQSGNTIYF. The full variable domain, completed using reference TRBV19 and TRBJ1-3, is DGGITQSPKYLFRKEGQNVTLSCEQNLNHDAMYWYRQDPGQGLRLIYYSQIVNDFQKGDIAEGYSVSREKKESFPLTVTSAQKNPTAFYLCASSPGQSGNTIYFGEGSWLTVV.

This sequence joins TRBV28 and TRBJ1-3; the D is unclear. Germline CDR1 and CDR2: MDHEN and SYDVKM. V shed 2 bases and J shed 2 bases, with 7 bases lying between them. This CDR3 spans 14 amino acids. The CDR3, as DNA: TGTGCCAGCAGTTTAGGAGGGACTGGAAACACCATATATTTT. Translating it yields CASSLGGTGNTIYF.

The chain has TRBV27 and TRBJ1-1; no clear D gene. CDR1 and CDR2 (germline): MNHEY, SMNVEV (reference sequence). This CDR3 comprises 13 residues. The V end was cut by 8 bases, the J end by 1 base, with 11 bases between. The CDR3 DNA reads TGTGCCAGCTCGAAGCGGGAGAACACTGAAGCTTTCTTT. Residues: CASSKRENTEAFF.

This sequence joins TRBV7-2 and TRBJ1-2; TRBD1 agrees at 7 bases. In germline, CDR1 is SGHTA, CDR2 FQGNSA. The CDR3 contains 15 residues. Germline trimming cut 4 bases from V and 8 bases from J; bases unmatched to any gene: 13. The CDR3 nucleotides read TGTGCCAGCAGCTCGACGACAGGGTCAACGGGGGGCTACACCTTC. This sequence encodes CASSSTTGSTGGYTF.

There are a few counts of this clone. This chain connects TRBV15 to TRBJ1-5; D is unresolved. This CDR3 is 14 amino acids long. Germline-derived CDR1 and CDR2 are LNHNV and YYDKDF (reference sequence). V was cut by 0 bases and J by 0 bases, with 3 bases left in between. CDR3 in amino acids: CATSRDYSNQPQHF. CDR3 sequence (DNA): TGTGCCACCAGCAGAGACTATAGCAATCAGCCCCAGCATTTT.

This clone was seen a handful of times. The J gene is TRBJ2-7, the V gene TRBV5-1, with 8 positions matching TRBD2. CDR1 SGHRS and CDR2 YFSETQ come from the germline V gene. CDR3 length equals 16 residues. Germline trimming cut 5 bases from V and 6 bases from J; bases unmatched to any gene: 16. CDR3 sequence: CASSFEAGTRNAEQYF. The DNA of the CDR3 is TGCGCCAGCAGTTTTGAAGCCGGGACTAGAAATGCCGAGCAGTACTTC.

The gene calls are TRBV6-5 and TRBJ2-3, with TRBD1 identical over 7 bases. Germline V gene data show CDR1 as MNHEY and CDR2 as SVGAGI. V shed 6 bases and J 5 bases; nucleotides not matched to a gene: 5. The CDR3 is 13 residues long. CDR3 sequence: CASSRDSLDTQYF. CDR3 nucleotide sequence: TGTGCCAGCAGCCGGGACAGCTTAGATACGCAGTATTTT.

The gene calls are TRBV7-3 and TRBJ2-3, with 8 nucleotides matching TRBD2. Losses at the gene ends were 1 base for V and 1 base for J; bases not matched to a gene: 7. The CDR3 loop spans 17 amino acids. Germline CDR1 is SGHTA and CDR2 is FQGTGA. CDR3 coding DNA: TGTGCCAGCAGCTTAAATCCAGCGGGGGCCCGCACAGATACGCAGTATTTT. It translates to CASSLNPAGARTDTQYF.

This rearrangement joins TRBV29-1 to TRBJ2-2, with a possible D match to TRBD1 (5 bases). The CDR3 has 14 amino acids. Germline values: CDR1 SQVTM, CDR2 ANQGSEA. The V and J ends lost 3 bases and 6 bases respectively, with 14 bases between them. The CDR3 loop is CSVEGQGVPGELFF. Here the CDR3 DNA reads TGCAGCGTTGAGGGGCAGGGTGTCCCCGGGGAGCTGTTTTTT.

The chain is built from TRBV7-6 and TRBJ2-7; 8 positions agree with TRBD1. The CDR3 has 15 residues. CDR1 and CDR2 from the germline V gene are SGHVS and FNYEAQ. V was clipped by 5 bases and J by 0 bases; unmatched bases: 6. The CDR3, as DNA: TGTGCCAGCAGCCCCGGCGGACAGGGCTCCTACGAGCAGTACTTC. Protein sequence: CASSPGGQGSYEQYF.

V gene TRBV6-5 combines with J gene TRBJ1-2, with D perhaps TRBD1 (6 bases). This CDR3 region has 16 residues. V was cut by 0 bases and J by 5 bases, with 16 bases left in between. CDR1 and CDR2 (germline): MNHEY, SVGAGI. CDR3 amino acids: CASSYSIGRGGYGYTF. CDR3 DNA sequence: TGTGCCAGCAGTTACTCGATAGGCAGGGGAGGTTATGGCTACACCTTC.

The chain uses TRBV6-2 or TRBV6-3 and TRBJ2-1, with TRBD2 identical over 7 bases. Per germline, CDR1 MNHEY and CDR2 SVGEGT. CDR3 length equals 14 residues. J lost 7 bases, V lost 5 bases, and 8 bases had no gene match. The CDR3 sequence is CASSRGEGVNEQFF. CDR3 DNA: TGTGCCAGCAGTCGCGGGGAGGGCGTGAATGAGCAGTTCTTC.

This clone was recorded only once. The chain has TRBV25-1 and TRBJ1-3; a possible D gene is TRBD1 (6 bases). Trimming removed 3 bases from V and 3 bases from J, with 12 bases in between. The CDR3 consists of 15 residues. CDR1 and CDR2 (germline): MGHDK, SYGVNS. CDR3 sequence: CASSDNRVVGNTIYF. The CDR3 nucleotides read TGTGCCAGCAGTGATAACAGGGTCGTTGGAAACACCATATATTTT.

This rearrangement joins TRBV19 to TRBJ1-2; the D is unclear. This CDR3 comprises 14 residues. V was clipped by 6 bases and J by 6 bases, with 17 bases between them. Germline CDR1 is LNHDA and CDR2 is SQIVND (reference sequence). The CDR3 sequence is CASSPITFGHGYTF. In DNA form, the CDR3 reads TGTGCCAGTAGCCCGATAACGTTCGGGCATGGCTACACCTTC.

The chain has TRBV5-5 and TRBJ1-1; D might be TRBD1 (5 bases). The CDR3 extends over 13 amino acids. The V gene's germline CDR1 is SGHKS and CDR2 YYEKEE (reference sequence). V was cut by 1 base and J by 6 bases, with 10 bases left in between. The CDR3 loop reads CASSLTGASEAFF. The CDR3 nucleotides are TGTGCCAGCAGCTTGACAGGCGCATCTGAAGCTTTCTTT.

The sample holds one count of this clone. The genes are TRBV5-4 and TRBJ2-1; tentatively, D is TRBD1 or TRBD2 (5 bases each). This CDR3 region has 14 residues. Germline V gene data show CDR1 as SGHNT and CDR2 as YYREEE (reference sequence). V was pared by 1 base and J by 5 bases, with 10 bases between. The CDR3 region is CASSLSGRDNEQFF. In DNA form, the CDR3 reads TGTGCCAGCAGCTTGTCGGGGCGCGACAATGAGCAGTTCTTC.

The V call is TRBV5-1, the J call TRBJ1-1; D unresolved. V was pared by 1 base and J by 5 bases, with 12 bases between. The CDR3 spans 14 residues. Per the germline V gene, CDR1 is SGHRS and CDR2 is YFSETQ. The CDR3 DNA is TGCGCCAGCAGCTTGATTGGGGAGGCTACTGAAGCTTTCTTT. It yields the protein CASSLIGEATEAFF.